Listed below are T cell receptor beta chains from one sample, sequenced in a study of siplizumab effects on memory and regulatory T cells. Profiling relied on immunoSEQ multiplex PCR, and the TCRdb table lists in-frame clones only, not all of them. This repertoire shows about 100,000 clones, about 90% found once; its top ten account for 0.15%. Sequencing input: CD4+ T cells sorted from blood. The receptors come from a human donor in good health. The CDR3 runs from the conserved cysteine through the conserved F or W. D genes are given only for firm matches. Clone size appears in some rows only: once, few, many, or a class for an expanded clone.

clone_size	d_call	v_call	j_call	cdr3_aa	cdr3_nt
.	.	TRBV5-4	TRBJ2-2	CASSLGRTLNGELFF	TGTGCCAGCAGCTTGGGAAGGACCCTGAACGGGGAGCTGTTTTTT
.	.	TRBV11-2	TRBJ1-6	CASSPYGGSYNSPLHF	TGTGCCAGCAGTCCTTATGGGGGGTCCTATAATTCACCCCTCCACTTT
.	.	TRBV6-5	TRBJ1-6	CASNRERSYNSPLHF	TGTGCCAGTAACAGGGAAAGGTCCTATAATTCACCCCTCCACTTT
once	.	TRBV5-4	TRBJ2-1	CASRVGGEVYHEQFF	TGTGCCAGCAGGGTCGGCGGGGAGGTTTACCATGAGCAGTTCTTC
.	TRBD1	TRBV11-3	TRBJ2-3	CASSLTGASTDTQYF	TGTGCCAGCAGCTTAACAGGGGCTAGCACAGATACGCAGTATTTT
.	TRBD2	TRBV9	TRBJ2-1	CASSVGGTSFQNNEQFF	TGTGCCAGCAGCGTAGGTGGGACTAGCTTTCAAAACAATGAGCAGTTCTTC
.	.	TRBV27	TRBJ1-6	CASSLTLNSPLHF	TGTGCCAGCAGTCTGACACTGAATTCACCCCTCCACTTT
.	.	TRBV5-4	TRBJ2-1	CASSLGWTAYNEQFF	TGTGCCAGCAGCTTGGGGTGGACGGCGTACAATGAGCAGTTCTTC
.	TRBD2	TRBV4-1	TRBJ2-5	CASSPNPRGGRETQYF	TGCGCCAGCAGCCCTAACCCGCGGGGGGGCCGAGAGACCCAGTACTTC
.	TRBD1	TRBV5-1	TRBJ1-1	CASSSGTGGTEAFF	TGCGCCAGCAGCTCCGGGACAGGGGGCACTGAAGCTTTCTTT
.	.	TRBV27	TRBJ1-3	CASSTVHSGNTIYF	TGTGCCAGCAGTACGGTCCACTCTGGAAACACCATATATTTT
.	TRBD1	TRBV19	TRBJ1-6	CASSIGGQGLSPLHF	TGTGCCAGTAGTATAGGGGGACAGGGGCTGTCACCCCTCCACTTT
once	.	TRBV15	TRBJ1-5	CATSGGTGQPQHF	TGTGCCACCAGCGGCGGAACGGGTCAGCCCCAGCATTTT
.	.	TRBV7-9	TRBJ1-2	CASSLLGDGYGYTF	TGTGCCAGCAGCCTTCTCGGGGATGGCTATGGCTACACCTTC
once	TRBD2	TRBV2	TRBJ2-7	CASTLLAGGEQYF	TGTGCCAGCACCCTCCTAGCGGGGGGCGAGCAGTACTTC
few	TRBD1	TRBV7-3	TRBJ1-2	CASSPGQVYGYTF	TGTGCCAGCAGCCCCGGACAGGTCTATGGCTACACCTTC
.	.	TRBV6-5	TRBJ1-1	CASSYEGWNTEAFF	TGTGCCAGCAGTTACGAGGGATGGAACACTGAAGCTTTCTTT
.	.	TRBV6-1	TRBJ2-7	CASSEARKYEQYF	TGTGCCAGCAGTGAAGCAAGGAAATACGAGCAGTACTTC
.	.	TRBV6-5	TRBJ2-7	CASSSPELGPRAQYF	TGTGCCAGCAGTTCGCCCGAGCTGGGGCCTCGGGCGCAGTACTTC
.	.	TRBV12-5	TRBJ1-1	CASGLLPPLTEAFF	TGTGCTAGTGGTTTGCTTCCCCCCCTCACTGAAGCTTTCTTT
.	TRBD1	TRBV7-2	TRBJ1-5	CASSLAPGQVNQPQHF	TGTGCCAGCAGCTTAGCCCCGGGACAGGTAAATCAGCCCCAGCATTTT
once	TRBD2	TRBV4-3	TRBJ2-1	CASSQDPGGGARNEQFF	TGCGCCAGCAGCCAAGACCCTGGCGGGGGGGCACGCAATGAGCAGTTCTTC
.	.	TRBV5-4	TRBJ1-3	CASSPGGLGNTIYF	TGTGCCAGCAGCCCGGGTGGACTGGGGAACACCATATATTTT
.	TRBD1	TRBV10-2	TRBJ1-1	CASSAGGSGTEAFF	TGCGCCAGCAGTGCAGGGGGCTCGGGCACTGAAGCTTTCTTT
.	.	TRBV2	TRBJ2-7	CASSVADYEQYF	TGTGCCAGCAGTGTGGCGGACTACGAGCAGTACTTC
.	.	TRBV5-6	TRBJ1-2	CASSSLLGGGYTF	TGTGCCAGCAGCTCGCTCCTGGGGGGTGGCTACACCTTC
.	TRBD2	TRBV6-1	TRBJ2-3	CASSRRELTDTQYF	TGTGCCAGCAGTAGGCGGGAGCTCACAGATACGCAGTATTTT
.	.	TRBV6-5	TRBJ2-1	CASSYEGRRVDEQFF	TGTGCCAGCAGTTACGAGGGACGAAGGGTGGATGAGCAGTTCTTC
.	TRBD1	TRBV6-1	TRBJ2-7	CASKQGGPYEQYF	TGTGCCAGTAAACAGGGGGGCCCCTACGAGCAGTACTTC
.	.	TRBV5-1	TRBJ1-1	CASSPPGREAFF	TGCGCCAGCAGCCCGCCGGGTCGTGAAGCTTTCTTT
.	.	TRBV5-4	TRBJ2-2	CASSFRDAGTGELFF	TGTGCCAGCAGCTTTCGGGACGCCGGCACCGGGGAGCTGTTTTTT
.	TRBD1	TRBV5-4	TRBJ1-2	CASSSSTGPSYGYTF	TGTGCCAGCAGCTCATCGACAGGGCCATCGTATGGCTACACCTTC
.	TRBD1	TRBV5-1	TRBJ1-3	CASSLTGAGNTIYF	TGCGCCAGCAGCTTGACAGGGGCGGGAAACACCATATATTTT
.	TRBD2	TRBV18	TRBJ2-3	CASSSTSGGPGFGTDTQYF	TGTGCCAGCTCATCAACTAGCGGGGGGCCCGGATTTGGCACAGATACGCAGTATTTT
.	.	TRBV27	TRBJ1-6	CASRLGTAASPLHF	TGTGCCAGCCGCCTCGGGACGGCAGCATCACCCCTCCACTTT
.	.	TRBV14	TRBJ2-5	CASRPLGGTQYF	TGTGCCAGCAGACCACTAGGAGGGACCCAGTACTTC
.	.	TRBV7-9	TRBJ2-7	CASSLVATPTYEQYF	TGTGCCAGCAGCTTAGTGGCTACACCCACATACGAGCAGTACTTC
.	TRBD1	TRBV6-5	TRBJ1-2	CASSSGQGGYGYTF	TGTGCCAGCAGTTCGGGACAGGGCGGCTATGGCTACACCTTC
few	.	TRBV5-1	TRBJ2-3	CASSLDDTQYF	TGCGCCAGCAGCTTGGACGATACGCAGTATTTT
.	.	TRBV6-6	TRBJ1-1	CASTVGTEAFF	TGTGCCAGCACCGTGGGGACTGAAGCTTTCTTT
.	.	TRBV2	TRBJ1-4	CARSGIGPEKLFF	TGTGCCAGATCAGGGATAGGGCCTGAAAAACTGTTTTTT
few	.	TRBV2	TRBJ1-6	CASSEVRDSPLHF	TGTGCCAGCAGTGAAGTCCGGGATTCACCCCTCCACTTT